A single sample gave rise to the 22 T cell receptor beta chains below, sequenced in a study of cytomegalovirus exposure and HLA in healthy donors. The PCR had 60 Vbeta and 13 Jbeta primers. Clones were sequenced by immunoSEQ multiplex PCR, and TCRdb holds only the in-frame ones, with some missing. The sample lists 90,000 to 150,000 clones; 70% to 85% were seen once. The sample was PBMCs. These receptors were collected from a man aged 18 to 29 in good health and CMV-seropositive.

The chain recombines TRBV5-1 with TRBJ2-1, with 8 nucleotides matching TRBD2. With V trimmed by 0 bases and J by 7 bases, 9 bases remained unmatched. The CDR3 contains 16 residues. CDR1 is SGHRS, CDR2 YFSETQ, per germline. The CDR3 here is CASSLGRVAGMNEQFF. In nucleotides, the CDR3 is TGCGCCAGCAGCTTGGGTCGGGTAGCGGGAATGAATGAGCAGTTCTTC.

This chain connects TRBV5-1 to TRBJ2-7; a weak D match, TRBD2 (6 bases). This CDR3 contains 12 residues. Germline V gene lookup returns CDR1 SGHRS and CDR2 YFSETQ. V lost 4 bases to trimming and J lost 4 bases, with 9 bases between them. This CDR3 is CASSPRGYEQYF. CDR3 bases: TGCGCCAGCAGCCCCCGGGGGTACGAGCAGTACTTC.

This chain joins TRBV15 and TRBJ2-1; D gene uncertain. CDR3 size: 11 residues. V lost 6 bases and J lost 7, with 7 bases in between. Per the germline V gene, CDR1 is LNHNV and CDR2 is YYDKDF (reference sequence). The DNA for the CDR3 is TGTGCCACCAGGTCCCCAAATGAGCAGTTCTTC. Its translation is CATRSPNEQFF.

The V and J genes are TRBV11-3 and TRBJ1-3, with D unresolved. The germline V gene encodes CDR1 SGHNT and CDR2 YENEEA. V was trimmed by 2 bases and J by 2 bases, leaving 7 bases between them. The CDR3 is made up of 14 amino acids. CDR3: CASSLRFPGNTIYF. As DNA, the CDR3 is TGTGCCAGCAGCTTACGGTTTCCTGGAAACACCATATATTTT.

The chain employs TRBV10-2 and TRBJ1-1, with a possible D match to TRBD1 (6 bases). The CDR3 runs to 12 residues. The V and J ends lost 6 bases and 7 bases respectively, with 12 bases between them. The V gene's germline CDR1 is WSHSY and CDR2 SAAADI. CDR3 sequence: CASSPGQIEAFF. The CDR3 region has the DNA TGCGCCAGCAGCCCCGGACAGATTGAAGCTTTCTTT.

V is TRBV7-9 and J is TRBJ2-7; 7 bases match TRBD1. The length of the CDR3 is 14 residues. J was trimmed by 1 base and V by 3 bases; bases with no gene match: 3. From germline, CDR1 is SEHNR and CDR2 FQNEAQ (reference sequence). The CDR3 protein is CASSFDRASYEQYF. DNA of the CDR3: TGTGCCAGCAGCTTCGACAGGGCTTCCTACGAGCAGTACTTC.

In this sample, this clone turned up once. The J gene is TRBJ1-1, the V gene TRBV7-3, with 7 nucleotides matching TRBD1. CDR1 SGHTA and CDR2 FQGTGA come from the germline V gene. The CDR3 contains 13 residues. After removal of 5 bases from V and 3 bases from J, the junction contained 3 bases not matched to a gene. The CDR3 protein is CASSPGGYTEAFF. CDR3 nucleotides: TGTGCCAGCAGCCCAGGGGGATACACTGAAGCTTTCTTT.

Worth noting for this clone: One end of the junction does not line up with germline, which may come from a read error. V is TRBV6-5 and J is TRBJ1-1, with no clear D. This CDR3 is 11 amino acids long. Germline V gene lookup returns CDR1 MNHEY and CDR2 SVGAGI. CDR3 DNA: TGTGCCAGCAGTTATTCCAAAAGCACGGTCTTT. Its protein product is CASSYSKSTVF.

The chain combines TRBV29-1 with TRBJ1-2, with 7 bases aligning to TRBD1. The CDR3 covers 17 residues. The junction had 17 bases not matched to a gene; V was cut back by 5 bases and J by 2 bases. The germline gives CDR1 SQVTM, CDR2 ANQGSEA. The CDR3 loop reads CSVNSLSRDSYNYGYTF. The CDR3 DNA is TGCAGCGTTAACTCTCTATCACGGGACAGTTACAACTATGGCTACACCTTC.

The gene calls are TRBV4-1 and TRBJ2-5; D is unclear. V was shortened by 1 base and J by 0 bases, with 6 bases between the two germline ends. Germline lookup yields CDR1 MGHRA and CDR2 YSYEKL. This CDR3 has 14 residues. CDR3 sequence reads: CASSQAVYQETQYF. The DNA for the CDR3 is TGCGCCAGCAGCCAAGCTGTCTACCAAGAGACCCAGTACTTC.

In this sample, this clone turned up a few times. The CDR3 bases are TGTGCCAGCAGTAGTCCCAGGGAGAGGGGGCAGCCCCAGCATTTT. Translation: CASSSPRERGQPQHF. This chain connects TRBV6-5 to TRBJ1-5; perhaps TRBD1 as D (6 bases). The germline gives CDR1 MNHEY, CDR2 SVGAGI. Trimming removed 5 bases from V and 7 bases from J, with 18 bases in between. This CDR3 has 15 amino acids.

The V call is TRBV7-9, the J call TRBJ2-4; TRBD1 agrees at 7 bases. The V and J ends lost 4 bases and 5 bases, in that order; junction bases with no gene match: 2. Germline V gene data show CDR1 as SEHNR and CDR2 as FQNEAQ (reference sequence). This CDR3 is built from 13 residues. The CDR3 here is CASSSDRQNIQYF. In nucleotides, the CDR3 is TGTGCCAGCAGCTCGGACAGGCAAAACATTCAGTACTTC.

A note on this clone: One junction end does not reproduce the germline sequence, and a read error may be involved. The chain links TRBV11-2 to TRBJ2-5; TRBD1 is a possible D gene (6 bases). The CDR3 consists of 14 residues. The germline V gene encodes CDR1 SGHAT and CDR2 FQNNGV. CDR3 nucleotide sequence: TGTGCCGGCAGCTTAGCAGGCAGGGGAGAGACCCAGTACTTC. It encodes CAGSLAGRGETQYF.

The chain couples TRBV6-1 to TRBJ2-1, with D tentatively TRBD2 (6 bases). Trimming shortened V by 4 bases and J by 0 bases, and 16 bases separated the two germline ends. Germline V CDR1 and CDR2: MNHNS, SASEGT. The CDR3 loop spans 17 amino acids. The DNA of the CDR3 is TGTGCCAGCAGTGGGTGGCGGGATCTTTACTCCTACAATGAGCAGTTCTTC. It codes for CASSGWRDLYSYNEQFF.

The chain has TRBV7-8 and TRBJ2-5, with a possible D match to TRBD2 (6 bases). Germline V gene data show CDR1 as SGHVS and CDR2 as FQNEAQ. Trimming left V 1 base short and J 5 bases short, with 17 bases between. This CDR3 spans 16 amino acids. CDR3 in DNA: TGTGCCAGCAGCTTAGGCTTGGGGCGGGGCGCGGAGACCCAGTACTTC. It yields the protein CASSLGLGRGAETQYF.

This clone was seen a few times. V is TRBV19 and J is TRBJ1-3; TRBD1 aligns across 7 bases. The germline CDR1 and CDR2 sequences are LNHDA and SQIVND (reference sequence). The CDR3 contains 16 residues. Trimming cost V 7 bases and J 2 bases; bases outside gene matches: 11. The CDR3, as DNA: TGTGCCAGTATCACAGGGGTTAGACCGACTGGAAACACCATATATTTT. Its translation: CASITGVRPTGNTIYF.

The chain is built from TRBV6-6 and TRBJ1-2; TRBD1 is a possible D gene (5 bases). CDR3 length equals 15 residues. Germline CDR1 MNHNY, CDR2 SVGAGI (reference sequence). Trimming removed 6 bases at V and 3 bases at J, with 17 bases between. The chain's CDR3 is CASRPPHRFHYGYTF. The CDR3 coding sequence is TGTGCCAGCAGACCCCCCCACAGGTTCCACTATGGCTACACCTTC.

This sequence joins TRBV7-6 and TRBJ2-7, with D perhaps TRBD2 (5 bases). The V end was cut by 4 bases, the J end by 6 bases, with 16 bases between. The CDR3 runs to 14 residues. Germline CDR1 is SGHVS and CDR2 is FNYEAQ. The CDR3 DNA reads TGTGCCAGCAGCTCCCTAGAGGGTCGGGCCGAGCAGTACTTC. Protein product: CASSSLEGRAEQYF.

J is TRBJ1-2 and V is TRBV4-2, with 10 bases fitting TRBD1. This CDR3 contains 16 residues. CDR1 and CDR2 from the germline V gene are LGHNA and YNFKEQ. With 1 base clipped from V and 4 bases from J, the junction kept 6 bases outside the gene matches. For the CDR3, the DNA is TGTGCCAGCAGCCAAGCGAAGGGACAGGGGATCTATGGCTACACCTTC. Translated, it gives CASSQAKGQGIYGYTF.

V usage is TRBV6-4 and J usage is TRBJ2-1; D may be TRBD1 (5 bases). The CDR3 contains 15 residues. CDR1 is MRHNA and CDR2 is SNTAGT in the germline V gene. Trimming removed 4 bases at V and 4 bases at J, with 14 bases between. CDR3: CASSVGRVDYNEQFF. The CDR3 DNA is TGTGCCAGCAGTGTGGGCAGGGTCGATTACAATGAGCAGTTCTTC.

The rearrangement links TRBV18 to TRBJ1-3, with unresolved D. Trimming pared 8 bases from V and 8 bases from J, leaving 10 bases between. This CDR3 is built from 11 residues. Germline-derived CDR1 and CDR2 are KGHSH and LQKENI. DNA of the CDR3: TGTGCCAGCGGAAGGGAGGACACCATATATTTT. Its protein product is CASGREDTIYF.

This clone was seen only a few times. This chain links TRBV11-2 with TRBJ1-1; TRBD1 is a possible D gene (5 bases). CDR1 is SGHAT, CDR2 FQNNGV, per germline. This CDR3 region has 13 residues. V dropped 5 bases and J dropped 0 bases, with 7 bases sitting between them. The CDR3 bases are TGTGCCAGCAGCCCGGACATGAACACTGAAGCTTTCTTT. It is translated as CASSPDMNTEAFF.